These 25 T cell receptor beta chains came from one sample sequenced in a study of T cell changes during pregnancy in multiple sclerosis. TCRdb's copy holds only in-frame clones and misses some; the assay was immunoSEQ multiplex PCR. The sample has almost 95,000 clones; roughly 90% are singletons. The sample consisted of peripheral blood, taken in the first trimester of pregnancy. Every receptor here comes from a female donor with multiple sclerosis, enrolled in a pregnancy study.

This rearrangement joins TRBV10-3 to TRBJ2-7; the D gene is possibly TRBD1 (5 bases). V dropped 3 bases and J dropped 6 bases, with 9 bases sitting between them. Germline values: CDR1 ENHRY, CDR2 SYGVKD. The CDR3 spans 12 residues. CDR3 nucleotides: TGTGCCATCAGTGACCAGGGTGGCGAGCAGTACTTC. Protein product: CAISDQGGEQYF.

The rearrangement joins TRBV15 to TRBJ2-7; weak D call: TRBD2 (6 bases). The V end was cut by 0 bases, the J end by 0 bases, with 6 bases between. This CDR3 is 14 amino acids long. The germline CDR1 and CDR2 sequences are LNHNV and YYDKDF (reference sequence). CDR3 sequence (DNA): TGTGCCACCAGCAGAGAGGGGGGCTCCTACGAGCAGTACTTC. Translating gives CATSREGGSYEQYF. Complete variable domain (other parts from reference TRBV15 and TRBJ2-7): DAMVIQNPRYQVTQFGKPVTLSCSQTLNHNVMYWYQQKSSQAPKLLFHYYDKDFNNEADTPDNFQSRRPNTSFCFLDIRSPGLGDTAMYLCATSREGGSYEQYFGPGTRLTVT.

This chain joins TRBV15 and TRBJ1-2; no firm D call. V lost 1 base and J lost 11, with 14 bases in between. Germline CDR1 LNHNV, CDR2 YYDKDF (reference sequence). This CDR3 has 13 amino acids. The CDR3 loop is CATSRGFNSRYTF. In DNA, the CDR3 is TGTGCCACCAGCAGAGGTTTTAACAGTCGGTACACCTTC.

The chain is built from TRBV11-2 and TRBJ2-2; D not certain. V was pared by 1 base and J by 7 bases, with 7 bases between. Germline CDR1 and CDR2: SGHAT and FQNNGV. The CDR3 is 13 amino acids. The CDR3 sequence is CASSLVRNGELFF. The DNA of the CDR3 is TGTGCCAGCAGCTTAGTCAGGAACGGGGAGCTGTTTTTT.

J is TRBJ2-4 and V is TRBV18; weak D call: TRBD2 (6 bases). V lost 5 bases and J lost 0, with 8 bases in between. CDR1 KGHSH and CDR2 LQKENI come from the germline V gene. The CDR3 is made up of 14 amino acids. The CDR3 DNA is TGTGCCAGCTCATCGGGACTAGCCAAAAACATTCAGTACTTC. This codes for CASSSGLAKNIQYF.

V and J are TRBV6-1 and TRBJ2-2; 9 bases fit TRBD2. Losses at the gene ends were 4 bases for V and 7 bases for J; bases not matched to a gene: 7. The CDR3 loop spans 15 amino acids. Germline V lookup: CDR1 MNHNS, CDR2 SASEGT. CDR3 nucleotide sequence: TGTGCCAGCAGTGCAGTAGCGGGAGCCGGCGGGGAGCTGTTTTTT. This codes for CASSAVAGAGGELFF.

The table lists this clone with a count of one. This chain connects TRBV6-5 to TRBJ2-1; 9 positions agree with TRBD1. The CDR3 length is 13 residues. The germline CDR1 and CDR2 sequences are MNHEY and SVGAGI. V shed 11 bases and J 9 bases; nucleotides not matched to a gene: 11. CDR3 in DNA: TGTGCCGCTTCCGGGACAGGGCCCACTGAGCAGTTCTTC. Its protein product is CAASGTGPTEQFF.

The CDR3 region has the DNA TGTGCCACTGGAGGACTAGCGGGAGGGGACAATGAGCAGTTCTTC. Protein: CATGGLAGGDNEQFF. The chain combines TRBV6-5 with TRBJ2-1, with 15 positions matching TRBD2. The V gene's germline CDR1 is MNHEY and CDR2 SVGAGI. V lost 10 bases to trimming and J lost 5 bases; unmatched junction nucleotides: 6. The CDR3 is made up of 15 amino acids.

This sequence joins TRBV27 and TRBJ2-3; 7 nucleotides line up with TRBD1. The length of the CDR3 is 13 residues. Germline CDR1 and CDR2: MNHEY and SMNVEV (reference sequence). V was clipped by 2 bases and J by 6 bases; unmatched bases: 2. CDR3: CASSLKGADTQYF. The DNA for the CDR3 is TGTGCCAGCAGTTTAAAGGGGGCCGATACGCAGTATTTT.

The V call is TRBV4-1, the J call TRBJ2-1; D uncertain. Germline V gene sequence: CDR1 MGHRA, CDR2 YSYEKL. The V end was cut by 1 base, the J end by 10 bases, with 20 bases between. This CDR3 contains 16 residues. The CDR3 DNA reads TGCGCCAGCAGCCAAGTGAATTTGGGCATAACTGAGGAGCAGTTCTTC. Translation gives CASSQVNLGITEEQFF.

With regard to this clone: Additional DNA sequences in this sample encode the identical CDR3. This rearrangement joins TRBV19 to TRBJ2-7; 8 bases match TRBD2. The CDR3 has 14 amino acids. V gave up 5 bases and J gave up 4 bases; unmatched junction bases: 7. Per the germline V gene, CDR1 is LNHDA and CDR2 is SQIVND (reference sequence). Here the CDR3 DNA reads TGTGCCAGTAGTCCCGGACTAGCAGCGTACGAGCAGTACTTC. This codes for CASSPGLAAYEQYF.

The CDR3 sequence: CASSSGLAGISSTDTQYF. As DNA, the CDR3 is TGCGCCAGCAGCTCCGGACTAGCGGGTATCTCTAGCACAGATACGCAGTATTTT. This rearrangement joins TRBV5-1 to TRBJ2-3, with 11 nucleotides matching TRBD2. The CDR3 has 18 amino acids. With V trimmed by 3 bases and J by 0 bases, 9 bases remained unmatched. Looked up from germline, CDR1 is SGHRS and CDR2 is YFSETQ.

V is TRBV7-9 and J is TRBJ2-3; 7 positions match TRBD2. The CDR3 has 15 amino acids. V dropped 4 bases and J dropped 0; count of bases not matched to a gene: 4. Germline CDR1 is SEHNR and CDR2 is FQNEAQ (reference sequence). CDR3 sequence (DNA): TGTGCCAGCAGCTATCTAGCGGTTAGCACAGATACGCAGTATTTT. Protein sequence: CASSYLAVSTDTQYF. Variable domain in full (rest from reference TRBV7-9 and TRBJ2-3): DTGVSQNPRHKITKRGQNVTFRCDPISEHNRLYWYRQTLGQGPEFLTYFQNEAQLEKSRLLSDRFSAERPKGSFSTLEIQRTEQGDSAMYLCASSYLAVSTDTQYFGPGTRLTVL.

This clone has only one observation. The CDR3 reads CASSDDRGRTGELFF. CDR3 nucleotides: TGTGCCAGCAGTGATGACAGGGGGCGCACCGGGGAGCTGTTTTTT. The rearrangement joins TRBV28 to TRBJ2-2; TRBD1 agrees at 10 bases. Germline trimming cut 5 bases from V and 4 bases from J; bases unmatched to any gene: 4. In germline, CDR1 is MDHEN, CDR2 SYDVKM. This CDR3 contains 15 residues.

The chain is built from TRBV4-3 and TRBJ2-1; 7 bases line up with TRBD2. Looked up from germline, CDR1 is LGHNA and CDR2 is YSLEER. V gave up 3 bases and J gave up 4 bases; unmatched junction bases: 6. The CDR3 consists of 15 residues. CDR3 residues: CASSQGGRLYNEQFF. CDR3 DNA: TGCGCCAGCAGCCAGGGGGGGAGACTTTACAATGAGCAGTTCTTC.

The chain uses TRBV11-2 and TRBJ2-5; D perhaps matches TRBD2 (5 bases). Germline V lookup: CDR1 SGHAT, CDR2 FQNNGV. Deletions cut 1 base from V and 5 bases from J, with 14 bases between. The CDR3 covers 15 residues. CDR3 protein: CASSLASLTGETQYF. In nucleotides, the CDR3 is TGTGCCAGCAGCTTAGCTTCACTAACGGGGGAGACCCAGTACTTC.

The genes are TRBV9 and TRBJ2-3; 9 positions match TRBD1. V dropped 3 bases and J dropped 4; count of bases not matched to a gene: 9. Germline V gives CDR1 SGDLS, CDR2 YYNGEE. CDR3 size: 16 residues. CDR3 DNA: TGTGCCAGCAGCGACCGAGGGACAGGGATCGCAGATACGCAGTATTTT. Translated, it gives CASSDRGTGIADTQYF. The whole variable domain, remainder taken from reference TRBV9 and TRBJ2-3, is DSGVTQTPKHLITATGQRVTLRCSPRSGDLSVYWYQQSLDQGLQFLIQYYNGEERAKGNILERFSAQQFPDLHSELNLSSLELGDSALYFCASSDRGTGIADTQYFGPGTRLTVL.

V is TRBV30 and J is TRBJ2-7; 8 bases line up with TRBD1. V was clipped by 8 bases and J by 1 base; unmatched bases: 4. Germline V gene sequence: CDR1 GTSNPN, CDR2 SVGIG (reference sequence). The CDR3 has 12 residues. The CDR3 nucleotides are TGTGCCCGAACAGGGGGTTCCTACGAGCAGTACTTC. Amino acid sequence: CARTGGSYEQYF.

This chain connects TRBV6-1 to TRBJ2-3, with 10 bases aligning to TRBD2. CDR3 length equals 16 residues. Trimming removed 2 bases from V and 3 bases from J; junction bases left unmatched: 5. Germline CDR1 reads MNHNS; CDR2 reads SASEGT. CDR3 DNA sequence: TGTGCCAGCAGTGAACTAGCGGGAGTGGGGACAGATACGCAGTATTTT. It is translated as CASSELAGVGTDTQYF.

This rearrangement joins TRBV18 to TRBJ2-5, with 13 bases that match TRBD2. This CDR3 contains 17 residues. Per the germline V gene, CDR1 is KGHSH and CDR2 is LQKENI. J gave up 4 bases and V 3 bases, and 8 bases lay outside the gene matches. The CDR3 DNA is TGTGCCAGCTCACCCCTGTCGCGACTAGCGGGAGGAGAGACCCAGTACTTC. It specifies CASSPLSRLAGGETQYF. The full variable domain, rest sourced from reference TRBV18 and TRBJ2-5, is NAGVMQNPRHLVRRRGQEARLRCSPMKGHSHVYWYRQLPEEGLKFMVYLQKENIIDESGMPKERFSAEFPKEGPSILRIQQVVRGDSAAYFCASSPLSRLAGGETQYFGPGTRLLVL.

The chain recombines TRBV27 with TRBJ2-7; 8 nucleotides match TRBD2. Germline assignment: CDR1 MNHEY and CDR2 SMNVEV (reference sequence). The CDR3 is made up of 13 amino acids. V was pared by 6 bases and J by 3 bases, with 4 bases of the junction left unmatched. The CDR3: CASRGLAGYEQYF. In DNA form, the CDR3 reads TGTGCCAGCAGGGGTCTAGCGGGCTACGAGCAGTACTTC.

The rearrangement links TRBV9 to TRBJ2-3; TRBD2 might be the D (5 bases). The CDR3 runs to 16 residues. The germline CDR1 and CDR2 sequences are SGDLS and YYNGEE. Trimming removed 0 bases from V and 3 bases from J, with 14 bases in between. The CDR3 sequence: CASSVGVGEGTDTQYF. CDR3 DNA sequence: TGTGCCAGCAGCGTAGGTGTGGGAGAGGGTACAGATACGCAGTATTTT.

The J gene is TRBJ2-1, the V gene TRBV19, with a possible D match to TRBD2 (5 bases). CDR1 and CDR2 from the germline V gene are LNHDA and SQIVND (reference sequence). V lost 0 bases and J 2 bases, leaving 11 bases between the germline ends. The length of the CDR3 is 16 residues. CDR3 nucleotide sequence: TGTGCCAGTAGTATAGATAGGACGGGGACCTACAATGAGCAGTTCTTC. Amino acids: CASSIDRTGTYNEQFF.

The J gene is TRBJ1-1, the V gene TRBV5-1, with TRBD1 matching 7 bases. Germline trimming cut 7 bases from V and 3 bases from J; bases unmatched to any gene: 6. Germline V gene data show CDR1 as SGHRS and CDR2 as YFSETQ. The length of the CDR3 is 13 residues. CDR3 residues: CASQGGLDTEAFF. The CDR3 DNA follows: TGCGCCAGCCAGGGGGGATTGGACACTGAAGCTTTCTTT.

This chain's CDR3 is CASSAADRVGGYTF. DNA for the CDR3: TGTGCCAGCAGCGCCGCGGACAGGGTCGGAGGCTACACCTTC. The rearrangement uses TRBV9 and TRBJ1-2; 8 bases are shared with TRBD1. The J segment lost 8 bases and the V segment lost 3 bases, leaving 9 bases of the junction unmatched. The germline V gene has CDR1 SGDLS and CDR2 YYNGEE. The length of the CDR3 is 14 residues.